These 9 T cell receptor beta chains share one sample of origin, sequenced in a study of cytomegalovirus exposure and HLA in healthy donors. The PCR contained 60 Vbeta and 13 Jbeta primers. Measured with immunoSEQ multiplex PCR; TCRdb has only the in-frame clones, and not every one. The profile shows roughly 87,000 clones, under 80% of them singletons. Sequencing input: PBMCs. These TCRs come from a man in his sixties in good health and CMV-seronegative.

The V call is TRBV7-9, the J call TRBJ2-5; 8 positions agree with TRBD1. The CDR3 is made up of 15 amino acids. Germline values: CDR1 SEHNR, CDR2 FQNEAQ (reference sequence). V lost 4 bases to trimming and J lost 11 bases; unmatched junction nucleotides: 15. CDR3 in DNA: TGTGCCAGCAGCTCCCCGGGACAGGTTAATTCCGGGCAGTACTTC. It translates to CASSSPGQVNSGQYF.

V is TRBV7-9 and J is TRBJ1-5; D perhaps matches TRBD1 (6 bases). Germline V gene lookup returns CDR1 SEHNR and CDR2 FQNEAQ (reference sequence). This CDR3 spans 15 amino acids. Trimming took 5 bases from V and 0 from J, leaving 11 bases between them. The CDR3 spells CASSTSRGSNQPQHF. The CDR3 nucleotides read TGTGCCAGCAGCACGTCCAGGGGTAGCAATCAGCCCCAGCATTTT. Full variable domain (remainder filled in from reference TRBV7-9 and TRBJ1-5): DTGVSQNPRHKITKRGQNVTFRCDPISEHNRLYWYRQTLGQGPEFLTYFQNEAQLEKSRLLSDRFSAERPKGSFSTLEIQRTEQGDSAMYLCASSTSRGSNQPQHFGDGTRLSIL.

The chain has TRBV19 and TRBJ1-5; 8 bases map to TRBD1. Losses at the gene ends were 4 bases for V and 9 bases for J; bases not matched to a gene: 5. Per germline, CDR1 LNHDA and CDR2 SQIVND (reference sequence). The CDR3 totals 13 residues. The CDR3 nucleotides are TGTGCCAGTAGTACAGGGGGCCAAGGGCCCCAGCATTTT. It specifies CASSTGGQGPQHF.

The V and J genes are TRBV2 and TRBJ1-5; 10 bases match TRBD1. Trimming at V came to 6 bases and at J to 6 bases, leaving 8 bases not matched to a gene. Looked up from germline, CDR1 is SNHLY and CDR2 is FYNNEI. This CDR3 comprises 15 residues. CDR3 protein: CASSLTGGAGQPQHF. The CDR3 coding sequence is TGTGCCAGCAGCTTGACAGGGGGCGCGGGTCAGCCCCAGCATTTT.

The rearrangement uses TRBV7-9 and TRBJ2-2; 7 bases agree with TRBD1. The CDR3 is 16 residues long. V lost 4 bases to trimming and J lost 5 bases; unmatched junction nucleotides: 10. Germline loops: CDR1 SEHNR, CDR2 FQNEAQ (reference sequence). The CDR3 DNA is TGTGCCAGCAGCTCCGGCGACAGGGCAGTTACCGGGGAGCTGTTTTTT. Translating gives CASSSGDRAVTGELFF.

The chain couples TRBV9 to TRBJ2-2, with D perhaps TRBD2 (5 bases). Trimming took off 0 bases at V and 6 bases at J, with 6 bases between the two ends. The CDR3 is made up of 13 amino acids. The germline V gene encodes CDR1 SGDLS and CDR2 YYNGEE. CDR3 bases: TGTGCCAGCAGCGTAGGAGGGTCCGGGGAGCTGTTTTTT. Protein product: CASSVGGSGELFF.

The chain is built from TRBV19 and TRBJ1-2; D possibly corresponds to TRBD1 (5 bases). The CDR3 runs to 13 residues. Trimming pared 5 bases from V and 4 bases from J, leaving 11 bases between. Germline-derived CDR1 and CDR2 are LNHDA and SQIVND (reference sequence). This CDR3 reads CASSLLGGYGYTF. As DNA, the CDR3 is TGTGCCAGTAGTCTCCTGGGGGGCTATGGCTACACCTTC.

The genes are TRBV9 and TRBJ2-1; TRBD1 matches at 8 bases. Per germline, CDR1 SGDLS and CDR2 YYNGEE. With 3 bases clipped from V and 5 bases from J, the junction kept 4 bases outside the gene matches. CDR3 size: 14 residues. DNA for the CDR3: TGTGCCAGCAGCGGGAGACAGGGGCACAATGAGCAGTTCTTC. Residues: CASSGRQGHNEQFF.

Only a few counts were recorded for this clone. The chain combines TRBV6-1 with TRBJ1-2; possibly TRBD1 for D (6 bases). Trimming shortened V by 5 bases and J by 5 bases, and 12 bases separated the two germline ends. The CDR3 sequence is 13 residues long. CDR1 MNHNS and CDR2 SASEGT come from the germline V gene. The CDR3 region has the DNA TGTGCCAGCAGTCCCAGGGGAACGTATGGCTACACCTTC. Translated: CASSPRGTYGYTF.